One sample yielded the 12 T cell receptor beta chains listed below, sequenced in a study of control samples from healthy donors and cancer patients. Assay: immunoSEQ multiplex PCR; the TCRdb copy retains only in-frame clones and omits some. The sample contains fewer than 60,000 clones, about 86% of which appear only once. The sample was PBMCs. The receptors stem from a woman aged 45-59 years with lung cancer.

Here the CDR3 reads CASSRYQGDTGELFF. The CDR3 bases are TGTGCCAGCTCACGTTACCAGGGTGACACCGGGGAGCTGTTTTTT. The J gene is TRBJ2-2, the V gene TRBV18, with D tentatively TRBD1 (5 bases). The CDR3 runs 15 residues. The V gene's germline CDR1 is KGHSH and CDR2 LQKENI. Trimming removed 4 bases from V and 3 bases from J, with 12 bases in between.

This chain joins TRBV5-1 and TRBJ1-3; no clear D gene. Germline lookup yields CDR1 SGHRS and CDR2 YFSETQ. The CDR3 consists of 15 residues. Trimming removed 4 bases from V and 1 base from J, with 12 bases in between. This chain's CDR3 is CASSPVGGSGNTIYF. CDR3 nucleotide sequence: TGCGCCAGCAGCCCGGTGGGTGGTTCTGGAAACACCATATATTTT.

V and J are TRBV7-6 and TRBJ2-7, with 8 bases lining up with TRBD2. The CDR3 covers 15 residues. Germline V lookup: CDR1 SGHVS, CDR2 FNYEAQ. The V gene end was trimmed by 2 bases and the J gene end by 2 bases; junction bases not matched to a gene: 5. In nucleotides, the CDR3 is TGTGCCAGCAGCTTAATGAACGGGGGGGCCTACGAGCAGTACTTC. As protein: CASSLMNGGAYEQYF.

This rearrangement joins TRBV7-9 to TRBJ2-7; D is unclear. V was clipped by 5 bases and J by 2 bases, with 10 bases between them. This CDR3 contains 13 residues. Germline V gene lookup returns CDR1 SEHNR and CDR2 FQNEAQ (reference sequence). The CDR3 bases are TGTGCCAGCAGCCGGACGGAAGCCTACGAGCAGTACTTC. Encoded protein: CASSRTEAYEQYF.

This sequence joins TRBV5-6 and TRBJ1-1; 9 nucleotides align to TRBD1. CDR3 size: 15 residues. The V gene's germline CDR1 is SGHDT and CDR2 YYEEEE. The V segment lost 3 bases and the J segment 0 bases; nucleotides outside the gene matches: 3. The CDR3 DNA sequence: TGTGCCAGCAGCTGGGGACAGGGAATGAACACTGAAGCTTTCTTT. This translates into CASSWGQGMNTEAFF.

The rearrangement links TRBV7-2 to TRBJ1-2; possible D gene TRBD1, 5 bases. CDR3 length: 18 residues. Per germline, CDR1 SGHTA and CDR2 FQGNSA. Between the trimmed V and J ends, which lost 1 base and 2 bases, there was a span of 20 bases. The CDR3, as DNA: TGTGCCAGCAGCTTAGTCCACGTTACAGGTGGGGGGAACTATGGCTACACCTTC. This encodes CASSLVHVTGGGNYGYTF.

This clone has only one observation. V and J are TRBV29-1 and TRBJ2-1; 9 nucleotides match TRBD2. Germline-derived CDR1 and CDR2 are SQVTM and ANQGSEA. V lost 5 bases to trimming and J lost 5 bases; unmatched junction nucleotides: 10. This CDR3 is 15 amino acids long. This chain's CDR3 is CSVQSGAGGHNEQFF. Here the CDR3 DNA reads TGCAGCGTTCAAAGTGGAGCGGGGGGACACAATGAGCAGTTCTTC.

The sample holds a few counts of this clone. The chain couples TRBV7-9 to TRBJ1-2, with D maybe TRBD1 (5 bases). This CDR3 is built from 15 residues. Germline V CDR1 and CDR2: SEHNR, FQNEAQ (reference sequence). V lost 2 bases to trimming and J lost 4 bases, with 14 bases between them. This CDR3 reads CASSLQARAIYGYTF. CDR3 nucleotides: TGTGCCAGCAGCTTACAGGCCAGGGCCATCTATGGCTACACCTTC.

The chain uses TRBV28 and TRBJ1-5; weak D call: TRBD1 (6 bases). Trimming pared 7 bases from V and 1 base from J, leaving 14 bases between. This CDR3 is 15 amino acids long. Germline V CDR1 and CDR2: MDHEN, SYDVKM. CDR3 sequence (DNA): TGTGCCAGCACCGGGGGGGGCGTCAGCAATCAGCCCCAGCATTTT. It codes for CASTGGGVSNQPQHF.

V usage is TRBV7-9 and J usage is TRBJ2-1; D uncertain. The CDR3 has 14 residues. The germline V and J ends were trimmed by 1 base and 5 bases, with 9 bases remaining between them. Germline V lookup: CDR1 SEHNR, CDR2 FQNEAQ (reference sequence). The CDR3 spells CASSLVADNNEQFF. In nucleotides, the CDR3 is TGTGCCAGCAGCTTAGTGGCGGATAACAATGAGCAGTTCTTC. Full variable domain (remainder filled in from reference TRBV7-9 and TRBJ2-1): DTGVSQNPRHKITKRGQNVTFRCDPISEHNRLYWYRQTLGQGPEFLTYFQNEAQLEKSRLLSDRFSAERPKGSFSTLEIQRTEQGDSAMYLCASSLVADNNEQFFGPGTRLTVL.

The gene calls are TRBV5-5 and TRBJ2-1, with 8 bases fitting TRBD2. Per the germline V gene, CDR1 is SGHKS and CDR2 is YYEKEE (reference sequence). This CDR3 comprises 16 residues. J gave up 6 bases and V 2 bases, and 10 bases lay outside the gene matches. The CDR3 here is CASSFSGATLSNEQFF. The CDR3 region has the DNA TGTGCCAGCAGCTTTAGCGGGGCGACCCTTTCCAATGAGCAGTTCTTC.

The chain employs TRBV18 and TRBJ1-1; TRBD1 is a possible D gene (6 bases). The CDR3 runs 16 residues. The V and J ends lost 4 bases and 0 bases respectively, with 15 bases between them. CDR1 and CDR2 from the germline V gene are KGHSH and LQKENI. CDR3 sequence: CASSQNRAPMNTEAFF. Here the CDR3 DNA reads TGTGCCAGCTCACAAAACAGGGCTCCAATGAACACTGAAGCTTTCTTT.